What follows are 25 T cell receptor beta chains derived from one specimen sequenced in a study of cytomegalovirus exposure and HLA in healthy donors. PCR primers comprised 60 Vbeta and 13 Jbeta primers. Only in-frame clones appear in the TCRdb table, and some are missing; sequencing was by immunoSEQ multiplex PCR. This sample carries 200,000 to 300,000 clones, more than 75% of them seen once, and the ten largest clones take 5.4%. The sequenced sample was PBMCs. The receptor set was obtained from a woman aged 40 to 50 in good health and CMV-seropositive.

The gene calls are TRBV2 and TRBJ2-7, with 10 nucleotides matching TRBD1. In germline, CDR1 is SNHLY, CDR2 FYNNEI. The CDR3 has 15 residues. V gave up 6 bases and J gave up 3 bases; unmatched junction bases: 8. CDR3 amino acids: CASRTGGPRGYEQYF. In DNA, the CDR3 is TGTGCCAGCAGGACAGGGGGCCCGAGGGGCTACGAGCAGTACTTC.

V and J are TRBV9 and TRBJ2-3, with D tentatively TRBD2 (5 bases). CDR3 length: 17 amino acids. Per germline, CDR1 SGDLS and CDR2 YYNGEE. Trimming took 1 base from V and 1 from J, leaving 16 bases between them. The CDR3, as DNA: TGTGCCAGCAGCGTAAGCCCCTCTGGAGGACGCACAGATACGCAGTATTTT. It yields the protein CASSVSPSGGRTDTQYF. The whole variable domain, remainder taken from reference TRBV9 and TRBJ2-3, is DSGVTQTPKHLITATGQRVTLRCSPRSGDLSVYWYQQSLDQGLQFLIQYYNGEERAKGNILERFSAQQFPDLHSELNLSSLELGDSALYFCASSVSPSGGRTDTQYFGPGTRLTVL.

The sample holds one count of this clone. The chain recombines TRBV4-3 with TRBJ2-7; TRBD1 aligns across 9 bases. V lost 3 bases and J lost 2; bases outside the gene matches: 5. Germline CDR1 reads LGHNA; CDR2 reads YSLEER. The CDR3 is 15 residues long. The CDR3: CASSQSGTGTYEQYF. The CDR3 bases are TGCGCCAGCAGCCAGTCGGGGACAGGGACCTACGAGCAGTACTTC.

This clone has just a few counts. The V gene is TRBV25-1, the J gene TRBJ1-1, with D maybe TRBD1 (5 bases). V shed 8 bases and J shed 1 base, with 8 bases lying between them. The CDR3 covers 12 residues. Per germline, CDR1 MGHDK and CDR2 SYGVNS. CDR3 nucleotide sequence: TGTGCCAGCCAGGGAGGGAACACTGAAGCTTTCTTT. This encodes CASQGGNTEAFF.

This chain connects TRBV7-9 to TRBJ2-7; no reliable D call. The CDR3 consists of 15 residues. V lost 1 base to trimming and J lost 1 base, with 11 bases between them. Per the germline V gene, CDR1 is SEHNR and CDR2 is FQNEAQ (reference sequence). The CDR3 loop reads CASSLGVTTSYEQYF. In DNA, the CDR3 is TGTGCCAGCAGCTTAGGGGTGACGACTTCCTACGAGCAGTACTTC. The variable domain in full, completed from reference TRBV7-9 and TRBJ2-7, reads DTGVSQNPRHKITKRGQNVTFRCDPISEHNRLYWYRQTLGQGPEFLTYFQNEAQLEKSRLLSDRFSAERPKGSFSTLEIQRTEQGDSAMYLCASSLGVTTSYEQYFGPGTRLTVT.

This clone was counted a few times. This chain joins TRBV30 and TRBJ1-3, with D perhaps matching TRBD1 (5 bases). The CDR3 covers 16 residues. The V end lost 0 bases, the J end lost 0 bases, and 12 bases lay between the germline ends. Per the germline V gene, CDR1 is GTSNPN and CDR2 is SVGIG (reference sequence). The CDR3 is CAWSVGDFRSGNTIYF. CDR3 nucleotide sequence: TGTGCCTGGAGTGTGGGGGACTTTCGCTCTGGAAACACCATATATTTT.

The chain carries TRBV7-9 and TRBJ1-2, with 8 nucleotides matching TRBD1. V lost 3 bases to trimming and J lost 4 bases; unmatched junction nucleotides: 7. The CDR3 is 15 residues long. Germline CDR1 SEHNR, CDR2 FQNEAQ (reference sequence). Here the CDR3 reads CASSFTGGTSYGYTF. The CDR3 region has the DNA TGTGCCAGCAGCTTTACAGGGGGTACTTCCTATGGCTACACCTTC. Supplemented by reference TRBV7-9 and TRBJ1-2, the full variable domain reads DTGVSQNPRHKITKRGQNVTFRCDPISEHNRLYWYRQTLGQGPEFLTYFQNEAQLEKSRLLSDRFSAERPKGSFSTLEIQRTEQGDSAMYLCASSFTGGTSYGYTFGSGTRLTVV.

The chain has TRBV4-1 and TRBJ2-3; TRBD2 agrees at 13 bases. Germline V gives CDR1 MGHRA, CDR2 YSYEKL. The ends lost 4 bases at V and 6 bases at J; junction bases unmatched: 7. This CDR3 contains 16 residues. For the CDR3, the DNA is TGCGCCAGCAGCCCCGCCGGACTAGCGGGGGTGGATACGCAGTATTTT. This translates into CASSPAGLAGVDTQYF.

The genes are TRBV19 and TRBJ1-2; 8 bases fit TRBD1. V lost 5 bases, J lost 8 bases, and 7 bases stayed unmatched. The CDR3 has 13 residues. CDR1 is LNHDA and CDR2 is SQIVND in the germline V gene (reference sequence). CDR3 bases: TGTGCCAGTAGTGTGACAGGGGTATTGGGCTACACCTTC. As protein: CASSVTGVLGYTF. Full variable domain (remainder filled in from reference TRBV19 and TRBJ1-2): DGGITQSPKYLFRKEGQNVTLSCEQNLNHDAMYWYRQDPGQGLRLIYYSQIVNDFQKGDIAEGYSVSREKKESFPLTVTSAQKNPTAFYLCASSVTGVLGYTFGSGTRLTVV.

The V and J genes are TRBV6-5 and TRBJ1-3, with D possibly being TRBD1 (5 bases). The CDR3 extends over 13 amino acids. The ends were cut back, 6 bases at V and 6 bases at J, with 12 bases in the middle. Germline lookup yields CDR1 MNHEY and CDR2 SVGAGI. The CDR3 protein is CASRTGGTNTIYF. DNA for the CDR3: TGTGCCAGCAGGACTGGGGGGACAAACACCATATATTTT.

CDR3 in amino acids: CASGFPPRETQYF. CDR3 DNA sequence: TGTGCTAGTGGTTTTCCCCCCCGGGAGACCCAGTACTTC. V and J are TRBV12-5 and TRBJ2-5; unclear D gene. In germline, CDR1 is LGHNT, CDR2 FRNRAP. V shed 3 bases and J shed 5 bases, with 10 bases lying between them. CDR3 length equals 13 residues. Combining the CDR3 with reference TRBV12-5 and TRBJ2-5 gives the whole variable domain DARVTQTPRHKVTEMGQEVTMRCQPILGHNTVFWYRQTMMQGLELLAYFRNRAPLDDSGMPKDRFSAEMPDATLATLKIQPSEPRDSAVYFCASGFPPRETQYFGPGTRLLVL.

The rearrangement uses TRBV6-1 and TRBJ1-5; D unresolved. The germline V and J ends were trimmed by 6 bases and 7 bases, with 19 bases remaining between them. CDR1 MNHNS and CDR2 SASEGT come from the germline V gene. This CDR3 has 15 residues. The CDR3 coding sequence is TGTGCCAGCAGGTCCGGGTCTCTGGGTAGACAGCCCCAGCATTTT. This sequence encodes CASRSGSLGRQPQHF.

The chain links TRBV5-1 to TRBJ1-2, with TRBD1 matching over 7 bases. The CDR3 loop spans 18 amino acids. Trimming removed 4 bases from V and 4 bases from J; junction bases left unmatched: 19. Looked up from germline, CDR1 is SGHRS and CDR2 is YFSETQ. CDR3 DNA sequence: TGCGCCAGCAGCCTAACCACCGGGACAGCCGTAAAACTCTATGGCTACACCTTC. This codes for CASSLTTGTAVKLYGYTF.

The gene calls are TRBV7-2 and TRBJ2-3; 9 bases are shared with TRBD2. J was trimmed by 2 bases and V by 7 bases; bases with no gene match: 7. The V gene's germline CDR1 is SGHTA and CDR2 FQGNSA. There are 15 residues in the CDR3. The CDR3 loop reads CASIPLAGATDTQYF. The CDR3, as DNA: TGTGCCAGCATCCCATTAGCGGGAGCCACAGATACGCAGTATTTT.

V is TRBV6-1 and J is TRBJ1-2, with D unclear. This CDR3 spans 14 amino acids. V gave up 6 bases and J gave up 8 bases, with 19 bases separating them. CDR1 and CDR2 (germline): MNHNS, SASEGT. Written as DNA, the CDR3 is TGTGCCAGCAGCTACTTCGAAGCGGGCGGGGGCTACACCTTC. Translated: CASSYFEAGGGYTF.

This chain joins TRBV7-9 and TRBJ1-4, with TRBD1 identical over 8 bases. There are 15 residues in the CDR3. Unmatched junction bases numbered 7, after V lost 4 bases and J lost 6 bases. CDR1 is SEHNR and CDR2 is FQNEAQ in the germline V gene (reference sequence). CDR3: CASSSQGGAYEKLFF. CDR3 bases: TGTGCCAGCAGCTCACAGGGGGGCGCTTATGAAAAACTGTTTTTT. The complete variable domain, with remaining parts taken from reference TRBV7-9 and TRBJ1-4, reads DTGVSQNPRHKITKRGQNVTFRCDPISEHNRLYWYRQTLGQGPEFLTYFQNEAQLEKSRLLSDRFSAERPKGSFSTLEIQRTEQGDSAMYLCASSSQGGAYEKLFFGSGTQLSVL.

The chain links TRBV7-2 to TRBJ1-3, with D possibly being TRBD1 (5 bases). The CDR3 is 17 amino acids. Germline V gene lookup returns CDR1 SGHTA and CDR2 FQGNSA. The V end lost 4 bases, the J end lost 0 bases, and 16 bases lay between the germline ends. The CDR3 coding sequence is TGTGCCAGCAGCTCCCGCCGGACACTGAGCTCTGGAAACACCATATATTTT. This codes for CASSSRRTLSSGNTIYF. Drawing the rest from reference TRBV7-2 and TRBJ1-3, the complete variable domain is GAGVSQSPSNKVTEKGKDVELRCDPISGHTALYWYRQSLGQGLEFLIYFQGNSAPDKSGLPSDRFSAERTGGSVSTLTIQRTQQEDSAVYLCASSSRRTLSSGNTIYFGEGSWLTVV.

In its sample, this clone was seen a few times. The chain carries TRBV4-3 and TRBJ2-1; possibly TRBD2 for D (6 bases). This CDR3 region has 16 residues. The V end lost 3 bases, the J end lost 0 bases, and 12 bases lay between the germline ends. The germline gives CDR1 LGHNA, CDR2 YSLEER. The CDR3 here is CASSHWTIGSYNEQFF. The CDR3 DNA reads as TGCGCCAGCAGCCACTGGACTATTGGCTCCTACAATGAGCAGTTCTTC.

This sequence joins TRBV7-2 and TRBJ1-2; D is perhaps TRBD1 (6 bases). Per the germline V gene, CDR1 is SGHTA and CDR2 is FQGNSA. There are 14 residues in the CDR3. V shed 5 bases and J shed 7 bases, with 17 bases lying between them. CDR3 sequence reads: CASSTRGAGAGYTF. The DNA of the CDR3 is TGTGCCAGCAGCACCCGGGGAGCAGGGGCTGGCTACACCTTC. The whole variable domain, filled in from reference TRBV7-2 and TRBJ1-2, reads GAGVSQSPSNKVTEKGKDVELRCDPISGHTALYWYRQSLGQGLEFLIYFQGNSAPDKSGLPSDRFSAERTGGSVSTLTIQRTQQEDSAVYLCASSTRGAGAGYTFGSGTRLTVV.

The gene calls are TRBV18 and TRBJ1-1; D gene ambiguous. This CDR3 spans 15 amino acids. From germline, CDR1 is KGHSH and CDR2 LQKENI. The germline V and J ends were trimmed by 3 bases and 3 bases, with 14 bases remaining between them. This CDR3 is CASSPLELRDTEAFF. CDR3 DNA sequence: TGTGCCAGCTCACCTCTTGAACTAAGAGACACTGAAGCTTTCTTT. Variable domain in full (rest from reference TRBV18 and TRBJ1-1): NAGVMQNPRHLVRRRGQEARLRCSPMKGHSHVYWYRQLPEEGLKFMVYLQKENIIDESGMPKERFSAEFPKEGPSILRIQQVVRGDSAAYFCASSPLELRDTEAFFGQGTRLTVV.

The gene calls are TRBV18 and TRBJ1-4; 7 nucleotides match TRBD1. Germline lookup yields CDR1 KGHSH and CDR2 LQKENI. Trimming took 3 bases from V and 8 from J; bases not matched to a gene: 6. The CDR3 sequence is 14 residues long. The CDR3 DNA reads TGTGCCAGCTCACCGGGACAGAGGGGAGAAAAACTGTTTTTT. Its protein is CASSPGQRGEKLFF. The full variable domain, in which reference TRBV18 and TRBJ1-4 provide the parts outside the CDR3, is NAGVMQNPRHLVRRRGQEARLRCSPMKGHSHVYWYRQLPEEGLKFMVYLQKENIIDESGMPKERFSAEFPKEGPSILRIQQVVRGDSAAYFCASSPGQRGEKLFFGSGTQLSVL.

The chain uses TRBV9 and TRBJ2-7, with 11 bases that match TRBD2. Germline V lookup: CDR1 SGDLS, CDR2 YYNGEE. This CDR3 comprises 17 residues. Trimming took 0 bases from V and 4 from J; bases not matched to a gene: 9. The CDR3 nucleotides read TGTGCCAGCAGCGTAGGCGGTAGCGGGGGGGCCGCGTACGAGCAGTACTTC. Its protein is CASSVGGSGGAAYEQYF.

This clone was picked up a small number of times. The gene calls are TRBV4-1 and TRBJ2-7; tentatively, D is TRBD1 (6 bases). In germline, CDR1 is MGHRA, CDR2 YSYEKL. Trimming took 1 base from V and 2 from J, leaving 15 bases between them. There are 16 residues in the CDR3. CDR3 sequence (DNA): TGCGCCAGCAGCCAAGCCGGGACATTAAGCACCTACGAGCAGTACTTC. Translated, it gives CASSQAGTLSTYEQYF.

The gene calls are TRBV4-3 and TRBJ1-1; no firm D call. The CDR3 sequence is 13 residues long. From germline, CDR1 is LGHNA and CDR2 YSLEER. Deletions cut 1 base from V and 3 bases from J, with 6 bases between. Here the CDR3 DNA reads TGCGCCAGCAGCCAAGCGAGGGACACTGAAGCTTTCTTT. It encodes CASSQARDTEAFF.

The CDR3 DNA sequence: TGTGCCAGCCTCGGACAGGAAAACTACAATGAGCAGTTCTTC. This codes for CASLGQENYNEQFF. V and J are TRBV25-1 and TRBJ2-1; 7 bases map to TRBD1. This CDR3 has 14 amino acids. Germline assignment: CDR1 MGHDK and CDR2 SYGVNS. V shed 8 bases and J 3 bases; nucleotides not matched to a gene: 7.